Below are 23 T cell receptor beta chains sequenced from a single sample in a study of siplizumab effects on memory and regulatory T cells. The data were produced by immunoSEQ multiplex PCR, yet TCRdb's version contains in-frame clones alone and is incomplete. The sample contains tens of thousands of clones, roughly 93% of which appear only once. Sequencing used CD8+ T cells sorted from blood. These receptors were obtained from a human donor in good health.

The chain employs TRBV27 and TRBJ2-7; 12 bases agree with TRBD2. In germline, CDR1 is MNHEY, CDR2 SMNVEV (reference sequence). The CDR3 runs to 15 residues. The V gene end was trimmed by 5 bases and the J gene end by 2 bases; junction bases not matched to a gene: 4. The CDR3: CASSGLAGTAYEQYF. Written as DNA, the CDR3 is TGTGCCAGCAGTGGACTAGCGGGGACAGCCTACGAGCAGTACTTC.

The rearrangement uses TRBV27 and TRBJ2-7, with TRBD2 matching 7 bases. The junction had 6 bases not matched to a gene; V was cut back by 4 bases and J by 3 bases. CDR1 MNHEY and CDR2 SMNVEV come from the germline V gene (reference sequence). CDR3 length: 14 residues. The CDR3 here is CASSYGRGDYEQYF. DNA for the CDR3: TGTGCCAGCAGTTATGGCCGGGGGGACTACGAGCAGTACTTC.

CDR3 DNA sequence: TGTGCCAGCAGTTTCCTCGAGGGGCGGTTCACTGAAGCTTTCTTT. Protein product: CASSFLEGRFTEAFF. The chain recombines TRBV7-3 with TRBJ1-1; possible D gene TRBD1, 5 bases. The CDR3 sequence is 15 residues long. V dropped 6 bases and J dropped 4 bases, with 18 bases sitting between them. The germline gives CDR1 SGHTA, CDR2 FQGTGA.

The gene calls are TRBV5-5 and TRBJ1-4, with a tentative D call TRBD1 (6 bases). There are 16 residues in the CDR3. CDR1 and CDR2 from the germline V gene are SGHKS and YYEKEE (reference sequence). The V gene lost 4 bases and the J gene lost 0 bases, with 13 bases spanning the gap. The CDR3 reads CASSPGDHTTNEKLFF. As DNA, the CDR3 is TGTGCCAGCAGCCCAGGGGATCATACAACTAATGAAAAACTGTTTTTT.

The CDR3 DNA reads as TGTGCCAGTAGTACACACCGGGACAGGGGAATTAATGAGCAGTTCTTC. Amino acid sequence: CASSTHRDRGINEQFF. The chain links TRBV19 to TRBJ2-1; 10 nucleotides align to TRBD1. This CDR3 is 16 amino acids long. CDR1 and CDR2 from the germline V gene are LNHDA and SQIVND (reference sequence). Trimming at V came to 4 bases and at J to 7 bases, leaving 10 bases not matched to a gene.

The chain carries TRBV7-9 and TRBJ2-7; no definite D call. V was shortened by 4 bases and J by 3 bases, with 16 bases between the two germline ends. The CDR3 is 15 residues long. Germline V CDR1 and CDR2: SEHNR, FQNEAQ (reference sequence). As DNA, the CDR3 is TGTGCCAGCAGCTCCGACGTTGTATACGGCTACGAGCAGTACTTC. Translating it yields CASSSDVVYGYEQYF.

This chain connects TRBV18 to TRBJ2-3; a weak D match, TRBD1 (5 bases). The germline gives CDR1 KGHSH, CDR2 LQKENI. CDR3 length: 13 amino acids. Between the trimmed V and J ends, which lost 6 bases and 0 bases, there was a span of 7 bases. The CDR3 DNA is TGTGCCAGCTCGACAGCTAGCACAGATACGCAGTATTTT. Its translation: CASSTASTDTQYF.

This rearrangement joins TRBV9 to TRBJ2-1, with 12 bases aligning to TRBD2. CDR1 and CDR2 (germline): SGDLS, YYNGEE. This CDR3 contains 17 residues. V was pared by 3 bases and J by 9 bases, with 13 bases of the junction left unmatched. CDR3: CASSGLAGVTGLGEQFF. CDR3 bases: TGTGCCAGCAGCGGACTAGCGGGAGTCACCGGGTTGGGTGAGCAGTTCTTC.

Here the CDR3 reads CASSGLAGTAYEQYF. DNA of the CDR3: TGTGCCAGCAGCGGACTCGCCGGGACAGCCTACGAGCAGTACTTC. V usage is TRBV9 and J usage is TRBJ2-7, with 7 bases matching TRBD1. This CDR3 has 15 residues. Per germline, CDR1 SGDLS and CDR2 YYNGEE. V lost 3 bases, J lost 2 bases, and 8 bases stayed unmatched.

The chain joins TRBV5-6 to TRBJ2-4; TRBD2 might be the D (5 bases). Germline V CDR1 and CDR2: SGHDT, YYEEEE. The CDR3 has 15 amino acids. With 0 bases removed from V and 3 bases from J, the gap between germline ends came to 10 bases. The DNA for the CDR3 is TGTGCCAGCAGCTTGGCCCCGGCGGGCAAAAACATTCAGTACTTC. Its translation is CASSLAPAGKNIQYF. The complete variable domain, with remaining parts taken from reference TRBV5-6 and TRBJ2-4, reads DAGVTQSPTHLIKTRGQQVTLRCSPKSGHDTVSWYQQALGQGPQFIFQYYEEEERQRGNFPDRFSGHQFPNYSSELNVNALLLGDSALYLCASSLAPAGKNIQYFGAGTRLSVL.

The genes are TRBV7-9 and TRBJ2-1, with TRBD2 matching 8 bases. The germline gives CDR1 SEHNR, CDR2 FQNEAQ (reference sequence). Trimming took 4 bases from V and 0 from J; bases not matched to a gene: 2. CDR3 length equals 15 residues. The CDR3 bases are TGTGCCAGCAGCTGGAGCGGGAGCTCCTACAATGAGCAGTTCTTC. Protein: CASSWSGSSYNEQFF.

J is TRBJ2-2 and V is TRBV5-1; D not certain. CDR3 length equals 13 residues. Trimming pared 4 bases from V and 6 bases from J, leaving 10 bases between. Germline V gene data show CDR1 as SGHRS and CDR2 as YFSETQ. CDR3: CASSQYGPGELFF. CDR3 sequence (DNA): TGCGCCAGCAGCCAGTATGGCCCCGGGGAGCTGTTTTTT.

The chain carries TRBV30 and TRBJ1-5; TRBD1 is a possible D gene (6 bases). This CDR3 is built from 13 residues. Per germline, CDR1 GTSNPN and CDR2 SVGIG (reference sequence). The V and J ends lost 1 base and 9 bases respectively, with 13 bases between them. The DNA of the CDR3 is TGTGCCTGGAGTGAAGGGGGATTAAGGCCCCAGCATTTT. Encoded protein: CAWSEGGLRPQHF.

The chain recombines TRBV5-1 with TRBJ2-3; D may be TRBD1 or TRBD2 (5 bases each). Trimming pared 2 bases from V and 0 bases from J, leaving 7 bases between. Germline CDR1 and CDR2: SGHRS and YFSETQ. The CDR3 spans 14 residues. CDR3 in amino acids: CASSFRDSTDTQYF. In nucleotides, the CDR3 is TGCGCCAGCAGCTTCCGGGACAGCACAGATACGCAGTATTTT.

The rearrangement joins TRBV6-4 to TRBJ2-3, with 9 bases fitting TRBD2. The CDR3 loop spans 14 amino acids. The ends lost 6 bases at V and 1 base at J; junction bases unmatched: 2. Germline values: CDR1 MRHNA, CDR2 SNTAGT. This chain's CDR3 is CASSRLAGTDTQYF. The CDR3 coding sequence is TGTGCCAGCAGCCGACTAGCGGGCACAGATACGCAGTATTTT.

Written as DNA, the CDR3 is TGTGCCAGCAGTTACGGGCGCGATAGCTCCTACGAGCAGTACTTC. It codes for CASSYGRDSSYEQYF. The chain is built from TRBV6-5 and TRBJ2-7; no clear D. The CDR3 runs to 15 residues. Germline V gene sequence: CDR1 MNHEY, CDR2 SVGAGI. Trimming pared 2 bases from V and 0 bases from J, leaving 11 bases between.

The chain has TRBV6-5 and TRBJ2-1; 14 bases agree with TRBD2. V shed 2 bases and J 7 bases; nucleotides not matched to a gene: 1. The CDR3 is made up of 15 amino acids. Germline V gene sequence: CDR1 MNHEY, CDR2 SVGAGI. CDR3 nucleotide sequence: TGTGCCAGCAGTTACGGGACTAGCGGGAGAAATGAGCAGTTCTTC. Translating gives CASSYGTSGRNEQFF.

The chain couples TRBV5-4 to TRBJ2-7; TRBD2 is a possible D gene (6 bases). The CDR3 extends over 13 amino acids. The V end lost 4 bases, the J end lost 5 bases, and 13 bases lay between the germline ends. Per the germline V gene, CDR1 is SGHNT and CDR2 is YYREEE (reference sequence). The CDR3 reads CASSPESGDEQYF. The DNA for the CDR3 is TGTGCCAGCAGCCCGGAATCGGGGGACGAGCAGTACTTC.

The chain links TRBV6-5 to TRBJ1-1; TRBD1 is a possible D gene (5 bases). The CDR3 extends over 16 amino acids. Deletions cut 0 bases from V and 5 bases from J, with 16 bases between. CDR1 is MNHEY, CDR2 SVGAGI, per germline. In nucleotides, the CDR3 is TGTGCCAGCAGTTACTCCTACAGGACCAGTAGAACTGAAGCTTTCTTT. Translating it yields CASSYSYRTSRTEAFF.

V and J are TRBV7-8 and TRBJ2-1; 13 bases line up with TRBD2. The J segment lost 10 bases and the V segment lost 5 bases, leaving 11 bases of the junction unmatched. Germline lookup yields CDR1 SGHVS and CDR2 FQNEAQ. CDR3 length equals 16 residues. CDR3 sequence: CASSPPTSGRAWEQFF. As DNA, the CDR3 is TGTGCCAGCAGCCCCCCTACTAGCGGGAGGGCCTGGGAGCAGTTCTTC.

The chain combines TRBV7-9 with TRBJ1-1; D is ambiguous. The CDR3 contains 13 residues. CDR1 is SEHNR, CDR2 FQNEAQ, per germline (reference sequence). The V end was cut by 1 base, the J end by 3 bases, with 6 bases between. CDR3 coding DNA: TGTGCCAGCAGCTTAGGCGGGGACACTGAAGCTTTCTTT. It is translated as CASSLGGDTEAFF.

The CDR3 bases are TGTGCCAGCAGTGAAGATCGGGTTTTAATCGGAAACACCATATATTTT. Amino acids: CASSEDRVLIGNTIYF. V gene TRBV2 combines with J gene TRBJ1-3; D uncertain. The CDR3 covers 16 residues. Between the trimmed V and J ends, which lost 1 base and 4 bases, there was a span of 14 bases. The germline CDR1 and CDR2 sequences are SNHLY and FYNNEI.

The gene calls are TRBV27 and TRBJ1-1; 8 positions agree with TRBD1. Germline V gene data show CDR1 as MNHEY and CDR2 as SMNVEV (reference sequence). The CDR3 contains 16 residues. The trim removed 5 bases at V and 6 bases at J, leaving 14 bases unmatched. DNA for the CDR3: TGTGCCAGCAGTCAACGCCGGGACAGGTTGGACCCTGAAGCTTTCTTT. Its protein product is CASSQRRDRLDPEAFF.